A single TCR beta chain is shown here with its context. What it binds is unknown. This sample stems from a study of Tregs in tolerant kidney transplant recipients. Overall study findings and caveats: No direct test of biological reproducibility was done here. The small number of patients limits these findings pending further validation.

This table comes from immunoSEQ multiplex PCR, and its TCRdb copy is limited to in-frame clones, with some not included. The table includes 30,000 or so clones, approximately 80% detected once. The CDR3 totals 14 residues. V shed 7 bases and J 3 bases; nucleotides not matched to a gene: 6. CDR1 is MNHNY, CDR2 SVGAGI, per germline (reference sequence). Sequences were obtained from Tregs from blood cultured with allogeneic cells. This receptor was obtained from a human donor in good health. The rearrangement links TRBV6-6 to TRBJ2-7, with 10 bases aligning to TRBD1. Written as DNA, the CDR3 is TGTGCCAGCACCCGGGACAGGGGATTCTACGAGCAGTACTTC. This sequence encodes CASTRDRGFYEQYF.